The 5 T cell receptor beta chains in this list originate from one sample, sequenced in a study of blood T cell repertoires in COVID-19. Assay: immunoSEQ multiplex PCR; the TCRdb copy retains only in-frame clones and omits some. The sample shows 120,000 to 150,000 clones, almost 90% of them seen only once. The material sequenced was peripheral blood. The receptors were sampled from a man aged 45-60 years with active or convalescent COVID-19.

The chain employs TRBV27 and TRBJ2-1; the match to TRBD2 covers 10 bases. CDR3 length equals 15 residues. V dropped 6 bases and J dropped 8; count of bases not matched to a gene: 10. CDR1 is MNHEY, CDR2 SMNVEV, per germline (reference sequence). The CDR3 region is CASSNQREGDHEQFF. The CDR3 coding sequence is TGTGCCAGCAGCAACCAGCGGGAGGGGGACCATGAGCAGTTCTTC.

In its sample, this clone was seen once. This chain uses TRBV6-5 with TRBJ1-5; D gene ambiguous. CDR1 and CDR2 from the germline V gene are MNHEY and SVGAGI. The CDR3 length is 15 residues. Trimming took off 0 bases at V and 2 bases at J, with 8 bases between the two ends. CDR3 nucleotide sequence: TGTGCCAGCAGTTACTCGGCGGCGGGCAATCAGCCCCAGCATTTT. Encoded protein: CASSYSAAGNQPQHF.

The chain employs TRBV4-3 and TRBJ2-7; 7 bases map to TRBD1. Per germline, CDR1 LGHNA and CDR2 YSLEER. This CDR3 spans 16 amino acids. J gave up 2 bases and V 4 bases, and 11 bases lay outside the gene matches. CDR3 bases: TGCGCCAGCAGCCGCCGGGCCGGGACAGAAGCCTACGAGCAGTACTTC. Amino acid sequence: CASSRRAGTEAYEQYF.

The chain combines TRBV28 with TRBJ1-2, with 8 bases identical to TRBD1. In germline, CDR1 is MDHEN, CDR2 SYDVKM. There are 14 residues in the CDR3. Germline trimming cut 7 bases from V and 2 bases from J; bases unmatched to any gene: 6. The CDR3 DNA sequence: TGTGCCAGCACCACCGGACAGGGAAACTATGGCTACACCTTC. It yields the protein CASTTGQGNYGYTF.

As for this clone: One end of the junction fails to match germline, which may point to a read error. The chain couples TRBV6-1 to TRBJ1-3; 10 bases align to TRBD1. Germline V CDR1 and CDR2: MNHNS, SASEGT. The CDR3 runs 15 residues. The DNA of the CDR3 is TGTGCCAGCAGCGAAGGGACAGGGGTTGGAAACACCATATATTTT. As protein: CASSEGTGVGNTIYF.